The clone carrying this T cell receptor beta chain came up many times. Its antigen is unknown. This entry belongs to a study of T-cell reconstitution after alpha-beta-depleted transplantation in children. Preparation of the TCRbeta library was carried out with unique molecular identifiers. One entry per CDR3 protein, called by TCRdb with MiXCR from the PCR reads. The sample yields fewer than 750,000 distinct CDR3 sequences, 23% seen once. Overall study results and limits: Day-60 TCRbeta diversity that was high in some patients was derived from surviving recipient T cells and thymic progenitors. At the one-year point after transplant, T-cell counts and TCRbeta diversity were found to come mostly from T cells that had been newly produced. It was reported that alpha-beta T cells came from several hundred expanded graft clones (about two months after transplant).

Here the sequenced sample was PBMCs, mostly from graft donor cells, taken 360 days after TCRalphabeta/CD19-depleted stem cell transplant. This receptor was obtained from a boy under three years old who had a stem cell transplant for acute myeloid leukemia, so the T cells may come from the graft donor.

The CDR3 nucleotides are TGCAGTGCTACCGACATTGAAGGCAATCAGCCCCAGCATTTT. It translates to CSATDIEGNQPQHF. This sequence joins TRBV20-1 and TRBJ1-5; D ambiguous. This CDR3 has 14 residues. Per germline, CDR1 DFQATT and CDR2 SNEGSKA (reference sequence). Trimming removed 4 bases from V and 2 bases from J, with 12 bases in between.